The 17 T cell receptor beta chains presented below share a single source sample, sequenced in a study of blood T cell repertoires in COVID-19. Clones were read by immunoSEQ multiplex PCR, and TCRdb kept only the in-frame ones, dropping some. The table lists roughly 220,000 clones, about four fifths of them singletons. Material for sequencing was PBMCs or T cells enriched from blood (not recorded which). The origin of the receptors is a woman between 35 and 50 years old with acute COVID-19.

This chain joins TRBV5-1 and TRBJ2-3, with 7 bases matching TRBD1. J lost 6 bases, V lost 4 bases, and 14 bases had no gene match. This CDR3 is built from 16 residues. In germline, CDR1 is SGHRS, CDR2 YFSETQ. CDR3 in amino acids: CASSATGTASGDTQYF. DNA of the CDR3: TGCGCCAGCAGCGCAACCGGGACAGCTTCGGGGGATACGCAGTATTTT.

The chain joins TRBV5-1 to TRBJ1-2; the match to TRBD1 covers 8 bases. The V and J ends lost 0 bases and 7 bases, in that order; junction bases with no gene match: 5. The CDR3 is 14 amino acids. Germline CDR1 reads SGHRS; CDR2 reads YFSETQ. CDR3 amino acids: CASSLVQGASGYTF. The CDR3 nucleotides are TGCGCCAGCAGCTTGGTTCAGGGGGCCAGTGGCTACACCTTC.

The genes are TRBV7-2 and TRBJ2-1; 9 bases align to TRBD2. Germline CDR1 SGHTA, CDR2 FQGNSA. The CDR3 loop spans 18 amino acids. After removal of 3 bases from V and 0 bases from J, the junction contained 9 bases not matched to a gene. CDR3 region: CASSFSPYSGSSYNEQFF. The CDR3 bases are TGTGCCAGCAGCTTCTCCCCTTATAGCGGGAGCTCCTACAATGAGCAGTTCTTC.

The J gene is TRBJ1-1, the V gene TRBV19; no clear D gene. CDR1 and CDR2 (germline): LNHDA, SQIVND (reference sequence). V shed 7 bases and J shed 0 bases, with 9 bases lying between them. CDR3 size: 13 residues. CDR3 region: CASTRALNTEAFF. The CDR3 DNA reads TGTGCCAGTACGAGGGCTCTGAACACTGAAGCTTTCTTT.

The chain joins TRBV6-4 to TRBJ2-7, with D possibly being TRBD2 (6 bases). CDR1 and CDR2 from the germline V gene are MRHNA and SNTAGT. The CDR3 has 16 residues. V was clipped by 0 bases and J by 3 bases, with 15 bases between them. CDR3 sequence (DNA): TGTGCCAGCAGTGACTCTCGGTCGGGGGAGCGCTACGAGCAGTACTTC. It yields the protein CASSDSRSGERYEQYF.

This chain uses TRBV2 with TRBJ1-2, with 8 bases identical to TRBD1. The CDR3 is 14 amino acids. Germline V lookup: CDR1 SNHLY, CDR2 FYNNEI. V lost 7 bases, J lost 0 bases, and 4 bases stayed unmatched. CDR3 bases: TGTGCCAGCATCAGGGACAGGACTAACTATGGCTACACCTTC. Amino acid sequence: CASIRDRTNYGYTF.

This chain uses TRBV3-1 (or the pseudogene TRBV3-2) with TRBJ1-2; D is possibly TRBD1 (5 bases). CDR1 is LGHDT, CDR2 YNNKEL, per germline (reference sequence). V lost 4 bases and J 2 bases, leaving 14 bases between the germline ends. CDR3 length: 15 residues. Here the CDR3 reads CASSPKDNRNYGYTF. The CDR3 DNA sequence: TGTGCCAGCAGCCCCAAGGACAACAGGAACTATGGCTACACCTTC.

The chain carries TRBV5-8 and TRBJ1-5; TRBD1 agrees at 8 bases. V lost 6 bases to trimming and J lost 7 bases; unmatched junction nucleotides: 6. The CDR3 consists of 13 residues. CDR1 is SGHTS, CDR2 YDEGEE, per germline. CDR3 sequence reads: CASTWTGRQPQHF. CDR3 DNA sequence: TGTGCCAGCACATGGACAGGGAGGCAGCCCCAGCATTTT.

The rearrangement joins TRBV19 to TRBJ2-1; 14 positions match TRBD2. In germline, CDR1 is LNHDA, CDR2 SQIVND (reference sequence). This CDR3 is built from 13 residues. V shed 6 bases and J 10 bases; nucleotides not matched to a gene: 2. This CDR3 is CASSGLAGGEQFF. CDR3 sequence (DNA): TGTGCCAGTAGCGGACTAGCGGGAGGCGAGCAGTTCTTC.

The V and J genes are TRBV30 and TRBJ1-1; 11 bases match TRBD1. V shed 1 base, J shed 5 bases, and the junction held 3 bases outside the gene matches. The CDR3 spans 14 residues. Germline V lookup: CDR1 GTSNPN, CDR2 SVGIG (reference sequence). Here the CDR3 DNA reads TGTGCCTGGAGTGGGGGGACAGGGGGAACTGAAGCTTTCTTT. It specifies CAWSGGTGGTEAFF.

The chain links TRBV4-2 to TRBJ2-1; weak D call: TRBD1 (6 bases). Germline values: CDR1 LGHNA, CDR2 YNFKEQ. V was pared by 3 bases and J by 13 bases, with 10 bases between. This CDR3 has 11 amino acids. The CDR3 region is CASSHNRAQFF. In nucleotides, the CDR3 is TGTGCCAGCAGCCATAACAGGGCTCAGTTCTTC.

The chain links TRBV5-1 to TRBJ1-1; TRBD1 might be the D (5 bases). Germline values: CDR1 SGHRS, CDR2 YFSETQ. The CDR3 contains 14 residues. V lost 1 base and J lost 1, with 8 bases in between. The CDR3 loop reads CASSLRQSNTEAFF. The CDR3 DNA reads as TGCGCCAGCAGCTTGAGACAGTCGAACACTGAAGCTTTCTTT.

The J gene is TRBJ1-1, the V gene TRBV29-1, with D uncertain. Germline loops: CDR1 SQVTM, CDR2 ANQGSEA. The CDR3 consists of 13 residues. V lost 4 bases and J lost 0, with 9 bases in between. The CDR3: CSVAVQVNTEAFF. As DNA, the CDR3 is TGCAGCGTTGCGGTTCAGGTGAACACTGAAGCTTTCTTT.

The rearrangement uses TRBV29-1 and TRBJ1-1, with D possibly matching TRBD1 (5 bases). Germline V lookup: CDR1 SQVTM, CDR2 ANQGSEA. V lost 6 bases, J lost 7 bases, and 15 bases lay in between. CDR3 length: 12 residues. CDR3 loop: CSVWGQSVEAFF. The CDR3 DNA is TGCAGCGTATGGGGCCAGTCAGTTGAAGCTTTCTTT.

This chain uses TRBV27 with TRBJ2-3; TRBD1 is a possible D gene (5 bases). In germline, CDR1 is MNHEY, CDR2 SMNVEV (reference sequence). V lost 5 bases and J lost 4, with 10 bases in between. CDR3 size: 13 residues. CDR3 DNA: TGTGCCAGCAGTGGGATAGGGGCAGATACGCAGTATTTT. Translated: CASSGIGADTQYF.

This chain connects TRBV5-4 to TRBJ1-3, with TRBD1 matching over 9 bases. CDR3 length: 15 amino acids. J lost 4 bases, V lost 4 bases, and 6 bases had no gene match. The germline gives CDR1 SGHNT, CDR2 YYREEE (reference sequence). The CDR3 protein is CASSVGQGRGNTIYF. The CDR3 DNA sequence: TGTGCCAGCAGCGTCGGACAGGGGCGAGGAAACACCATATATTTT.

This rearrangement joins TRBV28 to TRBJ1-5; maybe TRBD1 (5 bases). Deletions cut 5 bases from V and 1 base from J, with 12 bases between. The germline gives CDR1 MDHEN, CDR2 SYDVKM. The CDR3 is made up of 15 amino acids. CDR3 region: CASSPAGGSNQPQHF. The CDR3 coding sequence is TGTGCCAGCAGTCCCGCGGGGGGAAGCAATCAGCCCCAGCATTTT.